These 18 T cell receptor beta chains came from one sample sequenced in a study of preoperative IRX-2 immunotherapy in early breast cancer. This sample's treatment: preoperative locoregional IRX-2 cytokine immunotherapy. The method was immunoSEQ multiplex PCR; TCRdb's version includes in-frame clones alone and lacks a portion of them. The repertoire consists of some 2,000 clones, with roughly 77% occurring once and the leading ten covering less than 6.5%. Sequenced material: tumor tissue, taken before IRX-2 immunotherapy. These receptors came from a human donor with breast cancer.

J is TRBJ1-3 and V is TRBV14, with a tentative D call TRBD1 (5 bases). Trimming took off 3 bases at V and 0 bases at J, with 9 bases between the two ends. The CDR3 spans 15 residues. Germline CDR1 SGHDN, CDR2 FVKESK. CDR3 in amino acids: CASSHRASSGNTIYF. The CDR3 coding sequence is TGTGCCAGCAGCCACAGGGCTTCCTCTGGAAACACCATATATTTT. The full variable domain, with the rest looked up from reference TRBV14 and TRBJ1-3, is EAGVTQFPSHSVIEKGQTVTLRCDPISGHDNLYWYRRVMGKEIKFLLHFVKESKQDESGMPNNRFLAERTGGTYSTLKVQPAELEDSGVYFCASSHRASSGNTIYFGEGSWLTVV.

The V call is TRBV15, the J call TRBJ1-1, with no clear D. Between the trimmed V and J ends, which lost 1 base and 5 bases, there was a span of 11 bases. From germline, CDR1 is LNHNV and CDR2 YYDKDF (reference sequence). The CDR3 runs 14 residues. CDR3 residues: CATSRARVMTEAFF. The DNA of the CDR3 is TGTGCCACCAGCAGAGCAAGGGTCATGACTGAAGCTTTCTTT. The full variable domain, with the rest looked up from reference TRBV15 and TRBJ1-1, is DAMVIQNPRYQVTQFGKPVTLSCSQTLNHNVMYWYQQKSSQAPKLLFHYYDKDFNNEADTPDNFQSRRPNTSFCFLDIRSPGLGDTAMYLCATSRARVMTEAFFGQGTRLTVV.

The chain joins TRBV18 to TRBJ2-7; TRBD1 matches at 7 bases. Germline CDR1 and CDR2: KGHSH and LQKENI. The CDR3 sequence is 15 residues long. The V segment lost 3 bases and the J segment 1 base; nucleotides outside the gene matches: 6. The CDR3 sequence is CASSPRQGSSYEQYF. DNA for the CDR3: TGTGCCAGCTCACCGAGACAGGGTTCATCCTACGAGCAGTACTTC.

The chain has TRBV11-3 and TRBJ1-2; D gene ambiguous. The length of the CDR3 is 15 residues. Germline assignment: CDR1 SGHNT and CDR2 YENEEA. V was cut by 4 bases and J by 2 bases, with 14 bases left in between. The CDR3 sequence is CASSSEYGVNYGYTF. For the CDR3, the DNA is TGTGCCAGCAGCTCAGAGTATGGGGTAAACTATGGCTACACCTTC.

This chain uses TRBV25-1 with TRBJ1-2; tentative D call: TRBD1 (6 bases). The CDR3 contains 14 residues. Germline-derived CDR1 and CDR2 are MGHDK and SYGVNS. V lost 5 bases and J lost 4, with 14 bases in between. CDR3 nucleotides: TGTGCCAGCAGTAACAGGGAAGCCTTCTATGGCTACACCTTC. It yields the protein CASSNREAFYGYTF.

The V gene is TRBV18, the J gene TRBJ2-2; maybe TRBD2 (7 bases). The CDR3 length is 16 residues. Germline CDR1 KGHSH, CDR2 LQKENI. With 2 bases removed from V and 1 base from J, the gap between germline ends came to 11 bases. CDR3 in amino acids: CASSPVGGRNTGELFF. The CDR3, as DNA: TGTGCCAGCTCACCAGTCGGGGGGCGGAACACCGGGGAGCTGTTTTTT.

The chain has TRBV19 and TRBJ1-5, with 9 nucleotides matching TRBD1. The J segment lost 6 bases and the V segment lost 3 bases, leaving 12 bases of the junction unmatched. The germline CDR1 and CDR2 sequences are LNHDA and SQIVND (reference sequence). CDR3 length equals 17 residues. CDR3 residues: CASSMPKRTGDRQPQHF. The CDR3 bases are TGTGCCAGTAGTATGCCCAAAAGGACAGGGGATCGTCAGCCCCAGCATTTT.

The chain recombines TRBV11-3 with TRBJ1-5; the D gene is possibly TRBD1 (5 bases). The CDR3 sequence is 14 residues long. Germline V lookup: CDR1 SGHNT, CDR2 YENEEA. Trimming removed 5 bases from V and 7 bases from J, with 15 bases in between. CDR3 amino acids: CASSPSDSLQPQHF. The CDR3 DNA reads TGTGCCAGCAGCCCGTCAGACAGTTTGCAGCCCCAGCATTTT.

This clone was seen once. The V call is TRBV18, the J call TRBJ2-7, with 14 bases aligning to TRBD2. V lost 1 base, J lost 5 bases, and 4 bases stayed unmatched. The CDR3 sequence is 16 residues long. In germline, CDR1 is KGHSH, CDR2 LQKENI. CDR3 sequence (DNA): TGTGCCAGCTCACCACTTGGGACTAGCGGGAGCCACGAGCAGTACTTC. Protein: CASSPLGTSGSHEQYF.

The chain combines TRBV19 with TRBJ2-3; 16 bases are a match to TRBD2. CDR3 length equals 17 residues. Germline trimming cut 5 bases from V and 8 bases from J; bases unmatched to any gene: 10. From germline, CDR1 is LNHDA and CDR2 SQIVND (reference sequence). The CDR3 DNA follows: TGTGCCAGTAGTCCGTGGGGACTAGCGGGAGGGCCTAGTACGCAGTATTTT. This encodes CASSPWGLAGGPSTQYF.

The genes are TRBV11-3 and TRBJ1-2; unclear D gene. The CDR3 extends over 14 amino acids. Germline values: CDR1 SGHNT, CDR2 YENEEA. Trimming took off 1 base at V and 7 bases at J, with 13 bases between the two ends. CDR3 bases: TGTGCCAGCAGCTTAGGCGGGCTTTCCAGTGGCTACACCTTC. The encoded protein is CASSLGGLSSGYTF.

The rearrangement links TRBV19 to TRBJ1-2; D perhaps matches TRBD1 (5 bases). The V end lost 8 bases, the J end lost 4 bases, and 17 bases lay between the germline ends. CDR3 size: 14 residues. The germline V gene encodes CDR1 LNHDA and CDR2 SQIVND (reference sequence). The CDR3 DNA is TGTGCCAGTGGGAGACCCGGGACGGGCTATGGCTACACCTTC. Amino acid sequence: CASGRPGTGYGYTF. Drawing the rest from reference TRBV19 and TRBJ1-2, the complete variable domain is DGGITQSPKYLFRKEGQNVTLSCEQNLNHDAMYWYRQDPGQGLRLIYYSQIVNDFQKGDIAEGYSVSREKKESFPLTVTSAQKNPTAFYLCASGRPGTGYGYTFGSGTRLTVV.

This chain's CDR3 is CASSLTHVADTQYF. In nucleotides, the CDR3 is TGTGCCAGCAGCTTAACCCACGTAGCAGATACGCAGTATTTT. V gene TRBV11-3 combines with J gene TRBJ2-3; D not certain. V was cut by 2 bases and J by 4 bases, with 10 bases left in between. This CDR3 is built from 14 residues. Germline values: CDR1 SGHNT, CDR2 YENEEA.

The CDR3 region is CASSPELYFSKYNSPLHF. CDR3 bases: TGTGCCAGCAGCCCTGAACTTTATTTCTCCAAATATAATTCACCCCTCCACTTT. V and J are TRBV11-3 and TRBJ1-6; the D is unclear. Trimming cost V 5 bases and J 4 bases, with 21 bases left between them. There are 18 residues in the CDR3. The germline V gene encodes CDR1 SGHNT and CDR2 YENEEA.

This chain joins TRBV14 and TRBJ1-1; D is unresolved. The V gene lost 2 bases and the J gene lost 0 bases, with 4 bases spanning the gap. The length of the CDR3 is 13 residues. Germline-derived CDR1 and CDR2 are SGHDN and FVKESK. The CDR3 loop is CASSQQLNTEAFF. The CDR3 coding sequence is TGTGCCAGCAGCCAACAATTGAACACTGAAGCTTTCTTT.

CDR3 residues: CASSYLRGGETDTQYF. The CDR3 region has the DNA TGTGCCAGCAGTTACCTCAGGGGGGGAGAAACAGATACGCAGTATTTT. The chain is built from TRBV6-8 and TRBJ2-3; D is possibly TRBD1 or TRBD2 (7 bases each). The ends were cut back, 2 bases at V and 3 bases at J, with 15 bases in the middle. Germline CDR1 and CDR2: MNHGY and SAAAGT. The CDR3 is 16 amino acids.

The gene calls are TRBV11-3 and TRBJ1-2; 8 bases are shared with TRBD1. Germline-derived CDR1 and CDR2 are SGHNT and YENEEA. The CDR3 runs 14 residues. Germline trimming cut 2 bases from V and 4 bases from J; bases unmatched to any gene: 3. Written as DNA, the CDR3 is TGTGCCAGCAGCTTAATTGGGACAGGCTATGGCTACACCTTC. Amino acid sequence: CASSLIGTGYGYTF.

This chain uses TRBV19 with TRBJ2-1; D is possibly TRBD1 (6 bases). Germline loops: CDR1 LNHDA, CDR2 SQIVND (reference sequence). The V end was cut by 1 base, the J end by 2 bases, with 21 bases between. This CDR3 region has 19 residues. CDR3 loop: CASSIGRGGTGQTYNEQFF. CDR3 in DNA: TGTGCCAGTAGTATAGGCAGGGGTGGAACGGGCCAAACCTACAATGAGCAGTTCTTC.